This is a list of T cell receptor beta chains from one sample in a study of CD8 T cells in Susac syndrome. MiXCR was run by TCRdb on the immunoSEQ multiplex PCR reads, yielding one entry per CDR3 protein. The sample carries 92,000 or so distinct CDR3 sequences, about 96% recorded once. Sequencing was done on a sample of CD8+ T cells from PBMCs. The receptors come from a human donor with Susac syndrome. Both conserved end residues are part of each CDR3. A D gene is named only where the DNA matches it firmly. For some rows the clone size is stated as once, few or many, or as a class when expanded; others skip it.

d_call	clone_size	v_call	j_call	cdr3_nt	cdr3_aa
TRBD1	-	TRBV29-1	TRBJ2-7	TGCAGCGTTTCGGCAGGGGGTGACTACGAGCAGTACTTC	CSVSAGGDYEQYF
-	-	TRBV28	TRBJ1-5	TGTGCCAGCAGTTTATTGGCAAGCAGCAATCAGCCCCAGCATTTT	CASSLLASSNQPQHF
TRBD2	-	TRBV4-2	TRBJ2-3	TGTGCCAGCAGCCAAGATCCCCACACGACTAGCGGGGGTACAGATACGCAGTATTTT	CASSQDPHTTSGGTDTQYF
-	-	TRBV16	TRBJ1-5	TGTGCCAGCAGCCAATCTTCCGGTGGCAATCAGCCCCAGCATTTT	CASSQSSGGNQPQHF
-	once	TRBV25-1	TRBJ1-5	TGTGCCAGCAGTGTAGGGGATGGAGCCCAGCATTTT	CASSVGDGAQHF
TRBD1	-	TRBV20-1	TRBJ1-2	TGCAGTGCTGAACAGGGGGCACAAGGCTACACCTTC	CSAEQGAQGYTF
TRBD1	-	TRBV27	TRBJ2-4	TGTGCCAGCAGTTTAGGGGGCAGGGGGAACATTCAGTACTTC	CASSLGGRGNIQYF
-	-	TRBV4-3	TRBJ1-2	TGCGCCAGCAGCCAAGAAGGTATCGGGTCTGGCTACACCTTC	CASSQEGIGSGYTF
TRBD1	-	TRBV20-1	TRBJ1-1	TGCAGTGCTAGAGAGGGGGGACAGGCCTACACTGAAGCTTTCTTT	CSAREGGQAYTEAFF
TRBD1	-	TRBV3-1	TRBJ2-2	TGTGCCAGCAGCCAAGCAGGGACAGCCAACACCGGGGAGCTGTTTTTT	CASSQAGTANTGELFF
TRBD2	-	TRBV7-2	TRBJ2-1	TGTGCCAGCAGCTTAGCTAGCGGGGGGAGGGCTGAGCAGTTCTTC	CASSLASGGRAEQFF
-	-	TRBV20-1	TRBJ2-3	TGCAGTGCTAGAGATCGAGATACGCAGTATTTT	CSARDRDTQYF
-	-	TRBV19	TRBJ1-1	TGTGCCACTAGCGAACACGTAAACACTGAAGCTTTCTTT	CATSEHVNTEAFF
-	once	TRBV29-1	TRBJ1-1	TGCAGCGTTGCTAAGGGAATGAACACTGAAGCTTTCTTT	CSVAKGMNTEAFF
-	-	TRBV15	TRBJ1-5	TGTGCCACCAGCAGAGATTCTAACGAGCAGCCCCAGCATTTT	CATSRDSNEQPQHF
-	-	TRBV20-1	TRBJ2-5	TGCAGTGCTAGCCCCCAGTGGGGATTGGAGACCCAGTACTTC	CSASPQWGLETQYF
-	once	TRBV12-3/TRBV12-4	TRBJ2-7	TGTGCCAGCAGTTTGGCAGCCTCCTACGAGCAGTACTTC	CASSLAASYEQYF
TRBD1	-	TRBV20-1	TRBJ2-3	TGCAGTGCTATAAGCGGGACAGGGACCACAGATACGCAGTATTTT	CSAISGTGTTDTQYF
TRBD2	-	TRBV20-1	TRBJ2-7	TGCAGTGCTAGTGTAGCGGGGGGTTACTACGAGCAGTACTTC	CSASVAGGYYEQYF
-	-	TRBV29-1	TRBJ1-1	TGCAGCGCCCTCGCTGAGGACACTGAAGCTTTCTTT	CSALAEDTEAFF
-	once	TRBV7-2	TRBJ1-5	TGTGCCAGCAGCCTGATGATGGGAGGGGGCAATCAGCCCCAGCATTTT	CASSLMMGGGNQPQHF
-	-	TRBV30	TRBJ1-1	TGTGCCTGGACCATGGGGGGCAGTAGAACTGAAGCTTTCTTT	CAWTMGGSRTEAFF
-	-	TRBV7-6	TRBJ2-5	TGTGCCAGCAGCTTAGCACACGGTTTTTACCAAGAGACCCAGTACTTC	CASSLAHGFYQETQYF
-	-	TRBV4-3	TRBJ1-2	TGCGCCAGCAGCCAAGACTCGGCTAACTATGGCTACACCTTC	CASSQDSANYGYTF
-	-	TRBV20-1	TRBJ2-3	TGCAGTGCTAGGGGCAGCACAGATACGCAGTATTTT	CSARGSTDTQYF
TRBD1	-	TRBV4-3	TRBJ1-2	TGCGCCAGCAGCCACAGATCGGCGGACAGGCGTTCGGGGTATGGCTACACCTTC	CASSHRSADRRSGYGYTF
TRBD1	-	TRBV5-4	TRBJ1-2	TGTGCCAGCACAGGGACAGGGCCATTGAGCTACACCTTC	CASTGTGPLSYTF
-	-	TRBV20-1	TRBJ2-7	TGCAGTGCAGTGGACGACTCTGAATACGAGCAGTACTTC	CSAVDDSEYEQYF
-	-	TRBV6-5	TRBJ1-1	TGTGCCAGCAGTTACTCGTGGCAGGGAAGTACTGAAGCTTTCTTT	CASSYSWQGSTEAFF
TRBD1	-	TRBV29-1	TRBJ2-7	TGCAGCGCTCAGACAGGGCCCTTCGAGCAGTACTTC	CSAQTGPFEQYF
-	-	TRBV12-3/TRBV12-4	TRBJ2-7	TGTGCCAGCAGTCCGCCGGGATTTGAGGAGCAGTACTTC	CASSPPGFEEQYF
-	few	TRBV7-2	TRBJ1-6	TGTGCCAGCAGCTTAGACGATTCACCCCTCCACTTT	CASSLDDSPLHF
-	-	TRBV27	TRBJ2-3	TGTGCCAGCAGTTTAGTGGGCAGGGGAGGGACAGATACGCAGTATTTT	CASSLVGRGGTDTQYF
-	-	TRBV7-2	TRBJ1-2	TGTGCCAGCAGAGCCAGGTGGATCGTTCATGGCTACACCTTC	CASRARWIVHGYTF
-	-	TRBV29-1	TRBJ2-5	TGCAGCAAGTCCACGACGTGGGAAGGCGAGACCCAGTACTTC	CSKSTTWEGETQYF
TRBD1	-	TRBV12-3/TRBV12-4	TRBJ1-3	TGTGCCAGCAGCCCCGGGACAGGGTACGGAAACACCATATATTTT	CASSPGTGYGNTIYF
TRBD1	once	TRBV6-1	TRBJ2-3	TGTGCCAGCAGTGAAGGTACCGGGACAGGAAAGGGAGATACGCAGTATTTT	CASSEGTGTGKGDTQYF
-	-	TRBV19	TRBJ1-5	TGTGCCAGTAGTATGAGTATTAGCAATCAGCCCCAGCATTTT	CASSMSISNQPQHF
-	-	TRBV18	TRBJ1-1	TGTGCCAGCTCACCCCGGTCTGAGGGGACTGAAGCTTTCTTT	CASSPRSEGTEAFF
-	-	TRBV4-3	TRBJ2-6	TGCGCCAGCAGCCAAGACGGTAGCTCTGGGGCCAACGTCCTGACTTTC	CASSQDGSSGANVLTF
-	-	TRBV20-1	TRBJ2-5	TGCAGTGCTAGAGCTAAAGTGTGGGAGACCCAGTACTTC	CSARAKVWETQYF
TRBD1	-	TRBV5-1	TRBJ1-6	TGCGCCAGCCGGACAGGGAATTCACCCCTCCACTTT	CASRTGNSPLHF
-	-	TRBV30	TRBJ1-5	TGTGCCTGGAGTGCCCCCGGTAGCAATCAGCCCCAGCATTTT	CAWSAPGSNQPQHF
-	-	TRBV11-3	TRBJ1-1	TGTGCCAGCAGCTTAAGTTCCTCCGAAGGAACTGCTTTCTTT	CASSLSSSEGTAFF
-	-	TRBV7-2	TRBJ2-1	TGTGCCAGCAGCTTACAGGTCGACAATGAGCAGTTCTTC	CASSLQVDNEQFF
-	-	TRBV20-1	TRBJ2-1	TGCAGTGCCGAAAGAGGGGGTACAGGGATGAATGAGCAGTTCTTC	CSAERGGTGMNEQFF
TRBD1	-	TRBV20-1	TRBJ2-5	TGCAGTGCTAGACCGACAGGGCCCTTTTACTCGGAGACCCAGTACTTC	CSARPTGPFYSETQYF
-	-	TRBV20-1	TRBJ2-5	TGCAGTGCTACTCGGGACTTTTTGTACCAAGAGACCCAGTACTTC	CSATRDFLYQETQYF
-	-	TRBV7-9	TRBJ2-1	TGTGCCAGCAGCTCCACAATGAGGCAGTTCTTC	CASSSTMRQFF
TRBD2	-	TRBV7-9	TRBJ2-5	TGTGCCAGCAGCTCTCGACTAGCGGGGGGGCCGGGTGAGACCCAGTACTTC	CASSSRLAGGPGETQYF
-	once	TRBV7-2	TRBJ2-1	TGTGCCAGCAGCTTAGTCAGGTTCAATGAGCAGTTCTTC	CASSLVRFNEQFF